This T cell receptor (beta chain) was retrieved from a study of shared clonotypes between healthy human individuals (TCRdb year 2020). As for the study more broadly: The cohort comprised a couple of women and a few men aged 18 to 49 years. For each donor, CD4 naive and CD4 memory were each given three plates, CD8 naive was given two plates, and CD8 memory was given one plate. To estimate repertoire size and how much clonotypes are shared between individuals, the study performed deep sequencing of blood TCR repertoires from about five healthy adults. To increase sequencing depth and limit assay-specific biases, TCR repertoire library preparation and sequencing were carried out by different laboratories using diverse techniques. Per donor, leukapheresis produced somewhere between about 0.94 and 8.9 billion PBMCs.

A remark on this clone: The target of this receptor is not known. Base qualities are not at hand, and no much larger clone is one base apart.

Using the deep immunoSEQ assay, TCR CDR3 regions were amplified from genomic DNA by multiplex PCR. Extracted genomic DNA from each cell subset was spread evenly across all wells of several immunoSEQ 96-well plates, with each plate serving as a replicate. For sorted subsets, roughly 200 ng of genomic DNA, equivalent to 25,000 to 35,000 T cell genomes, went into each replicate PCR. Purified libraries were measured with a Qubit 3.0 fluorometer, size-checked on a Bioanalyzer 2100, and measured again with the KAPA Library Quantification kit. A separate single-read 150-cycle Illumina NextSeq 550 flow cell was used to sequence each immunoSEQ 96-well plate. As for the authors' bioinformatics: Because the immunoSEQ output held only junctional sequences and lacked quality scores, the filtering could not match the filtering applied to full-length reads. To assign V/J genes and CDR3, sequences were annotated against IMGT germline references using PyIR, a Python wrapper for IgBLAST v1.9. Any read was removed if the V/J assignment was weak (E-value above 1e-6), the CDR3 was missing, or the read contained stop codons, out-of-frame junctions, or ambiguous translated residues. A V3J clonotype was defined by an identical inferred V gene, J gene, and CDR3 amino acid sequence. To compute the percentage overlap between repertoires, the number of shared unique clonotypes was divided by the size of the smaller repertoire. RTK rarefaction, the Chao1 estimator, and Recon v2.1 estimates of unobserved clonotypes were used to assess repertoire richness. OLGA was used to compute generation probabilities for all TCRbeta clonotypes that the gDNA method yielded from a few donors. Entries here come from immuneACCESS through TCRdb and include only in-frame sequences with V and J called. Some clones fail to appear in such tables; in the studies checked, an unresolved V gene covers under half of the shortfall, and the cause of the remainder is unknown. Clonal size and the V and J genes are those of that table, whereas D and trimming came from the DNA. Recorded for this sample are over 2 million clones; about 94% of them occurred a single time. The ten largest clones capture 0.9% to 1.3% of the sample.

CD8 naive samples consisted of CD45RO-negative cells that were positively selected for CCR7, yielding a CD45RA+CCR7+ population without TemRA cells. Donors were healthy HIV-negative adults with no recently reported acute infections or vaccinations. Every donor was a Caucasian adult living in Nashville, Tennessee, USA. Blood was collected by leukapheresis, and PBMCs were isolated by Ficoll-Histopaque density gradient centrifugation and then cryopreserved in liquid nitrogen vapor phase. Analytical flow cytometry was used to check the purity and quantity of every magnetically sorted T cell population. Genomic DNA was isolated from each sorted fraction and quantified by UV absorbance on a Nanodrop 2000c. The paper as a whole reports these results and caveats: The small number of donors limited the genetic and exposure-history diversity represented. Sharing across a few donors was observed for 5% to 6.5% of naive CD4, over 3% of naive CD8, roughly 2.3% of memory CD4, and about 0.4% of memory CD8 clonotypes. Larger estimated clonotype richness was generally found for naive subsets than for memory subsets. Pairwise subsampling led to the expectation that sequencing depth would affect the degree of clonotype sharing among donors. Even with the large sequencing depth, rarefaction of the sorted-subset datasets indicated that sequencing was incomplete. Sampling was limited to blood, and TCR repertoires in tissue likely differ from TCR repertoires in blood. Compared with non-shared clonotypes, the clonotypes found in all four sorted-subset donors had higher generation probabilities.

Relative to germline, V is missing 3 bases and J is missing 1 base, with 4 bases of the junction outside any gene match. The CDR3 contains 16 residues, cysteine and phenylalanine counted. Just CDR3 DNA is preserved here, 48 bases in frame from base 1. Via the germline V gene, CDR1 is SGDLS and CDR2 YYNGEE. The sample consisted of naive CD8+ T cells sorted from blood. This specimen's cell subset or site label, per the study, means: CD45RA+CCR7+. The chain couples TRBV9 to TRBJ2-2, with TRBD2 identical over 9 junction bases. The clonotype comes from a man younger than 30 in good health. The sequenced DNA: TGTGCCAGCAGCGGTAAGACTAGCGGGAACACCGGGGAGCTGTTTTTT. This sequence encodes CASSGKTSGNTGELFF.